These 30 T cell receptor beta chains originate from one sample sequenced in a study of blood T cell repertoires in COVID-19. Here immunoSEQ multiplex PCR was the method, and the copy in TCRdb shows in-frame clones only, minus some. The sample carries about 380,000 clones, more than 80% recorded once. The sample consisted of peripheral blood. The receptors here all came from a middle-aged man with acute or convalescent COVID-19.

CDR3 sequence: CASSLARGGGYTF. The CDR3 nucleotides are TGTGCCAGCAGCTTAGCAAGGGGCGGTGGCTACACCTTC. The V and J genes are TRBV7-9 and TRBJ1-2, with D tentatively TRBD1 (5 bases). Trimming took off 0 bases at V and 7 bases at J, with 9 bases between the two ends. CDR1 SEHNR and CDR2 FQNEAQ come from the germline V gene (reference sequence). The CDR3 extends over 13 amino acids.

The gene calls are TRBV28 and TRBJ2-3; D is unclear. CDR3 size: 12 residues. CDR1 and CDR2 from the germline V gene are MDHEN and SYDVKM. V lost 1 base, J lost 5 bases, and 4 bases lay in between. The CDR3 coding sequence is TGTGCCAGCAGTTTATCTCTAGATACGCAGTATTTT. As protein: CASSLSLDTQYF.

The rearrangement joins TRBV9 to TRBJ1-2; the D is unclear. V was clipped by 4 bases and J by 6 bases, with 4 bases between them. The CDR3 has 10 amino acids. CDR1 is SGDLS and CDR2 is YYNGEE in the germline V gene. The CDR3: CASSSNGYTF. CDR3 bases: TGTGCCAGCAGCTCCAATGGCTACACCTTC.

A single count supports this clone. CDR3 protein: CASSFSGGPSYEQYF. The CDR3 DNA follows: TGTGCCAGCAGTTTTTCGGGAGGCCCCTCCTACGAGCAGTACTTC. V and J are TRBV27 and TRBJ2-7; 7 nucleotides align to TRBD2. Germline CDR1 and CDR2: MNHEY and SMNVEV (reference sequence). V shed 3 bases, J shed 0 bases, and the junction held 5 bases outside the gene matches. The CDR3 runs to 15 residues.

The chain uses TRBV10-2 and TRBJ1-5, with D unresolved. This CDR3 contains 14 residues. With 0 bases removed from V and 0 bases from J, the gap between germline ends came to 3 bases. The germline V gene encodes CDR1 WSHSY and CDR2 SAAADI. The chain's CDR3 is CASSESISNQPQHF. In DNA, the CDR3 is TGCGCCAGCAGTGAGTCCATTAGCAATCAGCCCCAGCATTTT.

The rearrangement joins TRBV12-3 or TRBV12-4 to TRBJ1-1; D might be TRBD1 (6 bases). CDR3 length: 12 residues. V lost 0 bases, J lost 11 bases, and 10 bases lay in between. This CDR3 reads CASSLAGRGAFF. The CDR3 DNA follows: TGTGCCAGCAGTTTAGCGGGCAGGGGTGCTTTCTTT.

The rearrangement joins TRBV19 to TRBJ2-2; the D is unclear. Germline loops: CDR1 LNHDA, CDR2 SQIVND (reference sequence). The V end lost 2 bases, the J end lost 3 bases, and 7 bases lay between the germline ends. CDR3 length: 14 residues. Here the CDR3 reads CASSISGYTGELFF. Written as DNA, the CDR3 is TGTGCCAGTAGTATATCGGGTTACACCGGGGAGCTGTTTTTT.

Here the CDR3 DNA reads TGCGCCAGCAGCCAAATAGCGGGGAGCACAGATACGCAGTATTTT. Protein sequence: CASSQIAGSTDTQYF. The J gene is TRBJ2-3, the V gene TRBV5-1; 8 bases are a match to TRBD2. J was trimmed by 0 bases and V by 4 bases; bases with no gene match: 4. Germline CDR1 is SGHRS and CDR2 is YFSETQ. This CDR3 is built from 15 residues.

The gene calls are TRBV5-4 and TRBJ1-1, with 10 bases aligning to TRBD1. After removal of 5 bases from V and 5 bases from J, the junction contained 3 bases not matched to a gene. The CDR3 length is 13 residues. Germline CDR1 and CDR2: SGHNT and YYREEE (reference sequence). This CDR3 is CASSGQGGTEAFF. The DNA of the CDR3 is TGTGCCAGCAGTGGACAGGGGGGGACTGAAGCTTTCTTT.

The rearrangement uses TRBV3-1 (or the pseudogene TRBV3-2) and TRBJ1-5; 7 bases map to TRBD1. J gave up 3 bases and V 1 base, and 9 bases lay outside the gene matches. The CDR3 totals 17 residues. Germline CDR1 LGHDT, CDR2 YNNKEL (reference sequence). The CDR3 is CASSQVDDRALNQPQHF. In nucleotides, the CDR3 is TGTGCCAGCAGCCAAGTAGACGACAGGGCACTCAATCAGCCCCAGCATTTT.

The chain employs TRBV2 and TRBJ1-4; D is uncertain. V lost 8 bases, J lost 3 bases, and 16 bases lay in between. The germline gives CDR1 SNHLY, CDR2 FYNNEI. The length of the CDR3 is 15 residues. CDR3 amino acids: CASHNRRAANEKLFF. In DNA, the CDR3 is TGTGCCAGCCATAACAGACGCGCAGCTAATGAAAAACTGTTTTTT. Full variable domain (remainder filled in from reference TRBV2 and TRBJ1-4): EPEVTQTPSHQVTQMGQEVILRCVPISNHLYFYWYRQILGQKVEFLVSFYNNEISEKSEIFDDQFSVERPDGSNFTLKIRSTKLEDSAMYFCASHNRRAANEKLFFGSGTQLSVL.

About this clone: Within the sample, other DNA sequences also encode this same CDR3. The chain combines TRBV30 with TRBJ1-1; D not certain. V shed 0 bases and J shed 1 base, with 9 bases lying between them. The V gene's germline CDR1 is GTSNPN and CDR2 SVGIG (reference sequence). The CDR3 covers 14 residues. The CDR3 nucleotides read TGTGCCTGGAGTGTAGGAGCAGCGAACACTGAAGCTTTCTTT. It is translated as CAWSVGAANTEAFF.

The chain combines TRBV6-5 with TRBJ2-3, with TRBD2 as a possible D gene (5 bases). Germline CDR1 and CDR2: MNHEY and SVGAGI. V was shortened by 1 base and J by 0 bases, with 11 bases between the two germline ends. This CDR3 contains 16 residues. CDR3 sequence (DNA): TGTGCCAGCAGTTACTTCGGGGTCGTGAGCACAGATACGCAGTATTTT. This translates into CASSYFGVVSTDTQYF.

This rearrangement joins TRBV28 to TRBJ2-2, with 7 bases identical to TRBD1. CDR3 length equals 15 residues. Germline V gene lookup returns CDR1 MDHEN and CDR2 SYDVKM. V lost 6 bases and J lost 4; bases outside the gene matches: 8. CDR3 nucleotides: TGTGCCAGCAGCTTGACGACAGGGCGCACCGGGGAGCTGTTTTTT. Translated, it gives CASSLTTGRTGELFF.

V gene TRBV7-6 combines with J gene TRBJ2-7, with 11 nucleotides matching TRBD2. With 1 base clipped from V and 4 bases from J, the junction kept 3 bases outside the gene matches. Germline-derived CDR1 and CDR2 are SGHVS and FNYEAQ. The CDR3 extends over 15 amino acids. The CDR3 loop is CASSLGGTSGYEQYF. The CDR3 coding sequence is TGTGCCAGCAGCTTAGGCGGGACTAGCGGTTACGAGCAGTACTTC.

This clone has just one count. The chain uses TRBV4-3 and TRBJ2-2; TRBD2 matches at 8 bases. The germline V gene encodes CDR1 LGHNA and CDR2 YSLEER. The CDR3 consists of 18 residues. Trimming at V came to 0 bases and at J to 6 bases, leaving 12 bases not matched to a gene. CDR3 DNA sequence: TGCGCCAGCAGCCAAGAGGCGGTCGCTACAGCGGGGGCCGGGGAGCTGTTTTTT. It translates to CASSQEAVATAGAGELFF.

The chain has TRBV5-1 and TRBJ1-1; 8 bases map to TRBD1. Looked up from germline, CDR1 is SGHRS and CDR2 is YFSETQ. CDR3 size: 15 residues. After removal of 4 bases from V and 5 bases from J, the junction contained 10 bases not matched to a gene. The CDR3 DNA sequence: TGCGCCAGCAGCGGTCAAACAGGGGGTGTTACTGAAGCTTTCTTT. This sequence encodes CASSGQTGGVTEAFF.

This clone was seen a few times. The same CDR3 arises from other DNA sequences in this sample as well. The chain links TRBV28 to TRBJ1-3; D gene unclear. V gave up 4 bases and J gave up 0 bases, with 7 bases separating them. The CDR3 is 14 residues long. CDR1 and CDR2 from the germline V gene are MDHEN and SYDVKM. CDR3: CASSWSSSGNTIYF. The CDR3 DNA sequence: TGTGCCAGCAGTTGGTCGAGCTCTGGAAACACCATATATTTT. The full variable domain, in which reference TRBV28 and TRBJ1-3 provide the parts outside the CDR3, is DVKVTQSSRYLVKRTGEKVFLECVQDMDHENMFWYRQDPGLGLRLIYFSYDVKMKEKGDIPEGYSVSREKKERFSLILESASTNQTSMYLCASSWSSSGNTIYFGEGSWLTVV.

The CDR3 region is CASSYSRPEYGYTF. The CDR3 DNA reads as TGTGCCAGCAGTTACTCGAGGCCGGAATATGGCTACACCTTC. The genes are TRBV6-2 or TRBV6-3 and TRBJ1-2; the D is unclear. This CDR3 is 14 amino acids long. V was cut by 0 bases and J by 5 bases, with 10 bases left in between. CDR1 is MNHEY, CDR2 SVGEGT, per germline.

The chain is built from TRBV5-1 and TRBJ2-5, with 8 bases matching TRBD2. CDR3 length equals 17 residues. Germline CDR1 SGHRS, CDR2 YFSETQ. V lost 0 bases and J lost 3; bases outside the gene matches: 10. The CDR3 spells CASSLATAGAFEETQYF. CDR3 in DNA: TGCGCCAGCAGCTTGGCTACAGCGGGGGCGTTCGAAGAGACCCAGTACTTC. The full variable domain, with the rest looked up from reference TRBV5-1 and TRBJ2-5, is KAGVTQTPRYLIKTRGQQVTLSCSPISGHRSVSWYQQTPGQGLQFLFEYFSETQRNKGNFPGRFSGRQFSNSRSEMNVSTLELGDSALYLCASSLATAGAFEETQYFGPGTRLLVL.

This clone occurred a few times. The V and J genes are TRBV19 and TRBJ2-7; 9 bases agree with TRBD2. Germline V gene sequence: CDR1 LNHDA, CDR2 SQIVND (reference sequence). The trim removed 4 bases at V and 2 bases at J, leaving 0 bases unmatched. The CDR3 has 13 residues. CDR3 bases: TGTGCCAGTAGTAGCGGGAGGGCCTACGAGCAGTACTTC. It is translated as CASSSGRAYEQYF.

This clone was seen a few times. The V call is TRBV3-1 (or the pseudogene TRBV3-2), the J call TRBJ1-1, with D perhaps TRBD1 (6 bases). Trimming shortened V by 1 base and J by 9 bases, and 12 bases separated the two germline ends. CDR1 LGHDT and CDR2 YNNKEL come from the germline V gene (reference sequence). The CDR3 totals 13 residues. The CDR3: CASSQVSDSQAFF. The CDR3 region has the DNA TGTGCCAGCAGCCAAGTCTCGGACAGTCAAGCTTTCTTT.

The chain is built from TRBV9 and TRBJ1-2, with D uncertain. V gave up 2 bases and J gave up 7 bases, with 15 bases separating them. This CDR3 has 14 amino acids. CDR1 is SGDLS and CDR2 is YYNGEE in the germline V gene. The CDR3 sequence is CASSVDPGSGGYTF. The CDR3 DNA is TGTGCCAGCAGCGTCGATCCAGGAAGTGGTGGCTACACCTTC. Full variable domain (outside the CDR3, taken from reference TRBV9 and TRBJ1-2): DSGVTQTPKHLITATGQRVTLRCSPRSGDLSVYWYQQSLDQGLQFLIQYYNGEERAKGNILERFSAQQFPDLHSELNLSSLELGDSALYFCASSVDPGSGGYTFGSGTRLTVV.

Turning to this clone: The sample carries other DNA sequences with the same CDR3. The CDR3: CASSPPDRAGQPQHF. DNA for the CDR3: TGTGCCAGCTCACCACCGGACAGGGCAGGTCAGCCCCAGCATTTT. The V and J genes are TRBV18 and TRBJ1-5; 8 bases map to TRBD1. J gave up 6 bases and V 0 bases, and 4 bases lay outside the gene matches. Germline V gene data show CDR1 as KGHSH and CDR2 as LQKENI. This CDR3 spans 15 amino acids. The complete variable domain, with remaining parts taken from reference TRBV18 and TRBJ1-5, reads NAGVMQNPRHLVRRRGQEARLRCSPMKGHSHVYWYRQLPEEGLKFMVYLQKENIIDESGMPKERFSAEFPKEGPSILRIQQVVRGDSAAYFCASSPPDRAGQPQHFGDGTRLSIL.

The genes are TRBV5-4 and TRBJ1-2, with TRBD1 identical over 10 bases. Germline loops: CDR1 SGHNT, CDR2 YYREEE (reference sequence). This CDR3 comprises 16 residues. V shed 1 base, J shed 5 bases, and the junction held 8 bases outside the gene matches. The chain's CDR3 is CASSLWGDRGLYGYTF. The CDR3 nucleotides read TGTGCCAGCAGCTTGTGGGGGGACAGGGGTCTATATGGCTACACCTTC.

The V call is TRBV30, the J call TRBJ1-1; D uncertain. Germline V gives CDR1 GTSNPN, CDR2 SVGIG (reference sequence). The V end was cut by 0 bases, the J end by 3 bases, with 5 bases between. The CDR3 runs to 12 residues. The CDR3 sequence: CAWSVSDTEAFF. The CDR3 DNA follows: TGTGCCTGGAGTGTAAGCGACACTGAAGCTTTCTTT.

The rearrangement links TRBV27 to TRBJ1-5; TRBD1 matches 9 bases. The V gene's germline CDR1 is MNHEY and CDR2 SMNVEV (reference sequence). With 5 bases clipped from V and 5 bases from J, the junction kept 4 bases outside the gene matches. The CDR3 consists of 14 residues. The CDR3 loop reads CASSPWTGDQPQHF. The CDR3 region has the DNA TGTGCCAGCAGTCCATGGACAGGGGATCAGCCCCAGCATTTT.

This chain joins TRBV15 and TRBJ1-2; 11 positions match TRBD1. Germline V gives CDR1 LNHNV, CDR2 YYDKDF (reference sequence). The CDR3 consists of 14 residues. V shed 5 bases, J shed 9 bases, and the junction held 8 bases outside the gene matches. The CDR3 protein is CATSRDRGEESYTF. The CDR3 DNA is TGTGCCACCAGCCGGGACAGGGGGGAAGAGAGCTACACCTTC.

The rearrangement uses TRBV27 and TRBJ1-4; D is perhaps TRBD1 (5 bases). The CDR3 contains 14 residues. Looked up from germline, CDR1 is MNHEY and CDR2 is SMNVEV (reference sequence). V lost 8 bases, J lost 5 bases, and 15 bases lay in between. The CDR3 DNA reads as TGTGCCAGCTGTAGGCGGACAATAAATGAAAAACTGTTTTTT. The encoded protein is CASCRRTINEKLFF.

The chain carries TRBV5-6 and TRBJ1-6, with D hard to call. This CDR3 comprises 17 residues. Trimming removed 1 base from V and 0 bases from J, with 11 bases in between. Germline V gene data show CDR1 as SGHDT and CDR2 as YYEEEE. CDR3 residues: CASSLNSRSSYNSPLHF. The CDR3 nucleotides read TGTGCCAGCAGCTTGAACAGCAGAAGCTCCTATAATTCACCCCTCCACTTT.